The 32 T cell receptor beta chains below come from one sample, sequenced in a study of blood T cell repertoires in COVID-19. Clones were read by immunoSEQ multiplex PCR, and TCRdb kept only the in-frame ones, dropping some. In the table there are approximately 250,000 clones, 80% to 90% of which are singletons. Input material: peripheral blood. These receptors all come from a woman in her seventies with COVID-19, enrolled during active disease.

The J gene is TRBJ2-1, the V gene TRBV2; D gene uncertain. V lost 6 bases and J lost 1, with 13 bases in between. The CDR3 is 15 residues long. Germline CDR1 reads SNHLY; CDR2 reads FYNNEI. In DNA, the CDR3 is TGTGCCAGCAGCGTAGAGACATTTTCCTACAATGAGCAGTTCTTC. It is translated as CASSVETFSYNEQFF.

The V gene is TRBV5-4, the J gene TRBJ2-7; unclear D gene. CDR3 length equals 14 residues. The germline CDR1 and CDR2 sequences are SGHNT and YYREEE (reference sequence). With 4 bases removed from V and 7 bases from J, the gap between germline ends came to 18 bases. The CDR3 DNA reads TGTGCCAGCAGCACCCAACTGACGGGTGATGAGCAGTACTTC. Its translation: CASSTQLTGDEQYF.

V and J are TRBV30 and TRBJ1-1, with unresolved D. This CDR3 comprises 13 residues. The ends were cut back, 3 bases at V and 7 bases at J, with 15 bases in the middle. The germline CDR1 and CDR2 sequences are GTSNPN and SVGIG (reference sequence). This CDR3 reads CAWRKKGTGEAFF. Written as DNA, the CDR3 is TGTGCCTGGAGGAAGAAAGGAACGGGTGAAGCTTTCTTT.

This clone was seen a few times. The chain carries TRBV4-2 and TRBJ1-4; D unresolved. The CDR3 covers 16 residues. The V end was cut by 0 bases, the J end by 0 bases, with 8 bases between. Germline lookup yields CDR1 LGHNA and CDR2 YNFKEQ. Here the CDR3 reads CASSQEGSTTNEKLFF. The CDR3 coding sequence is TGTGCCAGCAGCCAAGAGGGCAGCACAACTAATGAAAAACTGTTTTTT.

The V and J genes are TRBV7-9 and TRBJ2-4; 7 bases line up with TRBD2. Losses at the gene ends were 5 bases for V and 0 bases for J; bases not matched to a gene: 4. In germline, CDR1 is SEHNR, CDR2 FQNEAQ (reference sequence). The CDR3 runs to 15 residues. CDR3 sequence (DNA): TGTGCCAGCAGCGGGGGGGTTTTAGCCAAAAACATTCAGTACTTC. This translates into CASSGGVLAKNIQYF.

The chain links TRBV24-1 to TRBJ2-2; tentatively, D is TRBD1 (6 bases). This CDR3 is 16 amino acids long. From germline, CDR1 is KGHDR and CDR2 SFDVKD. Trimming removed 7 bases at V and 3 bases at J, with 17 bases between. CDR3 in DNA: TGTGCCACCAGCAAATTAGGGGACACAGACACCGGGGAGCTGTTTTTT. Its protein is CATSKLGDTDTGELFF.

This rearrangement joins TRBV6-2 or TRBV6-3 to TRBJ2-2; 13 nucleotides line up with TRBD2. The CDR3 consists of 18 residues. Germline trimming cut 4 bases from V and 4 bases from J; bases unmatched to any gene: 9. Germline CDR1 and CDR2: MNHEY and SVGEGT. CDR3 sequence: CASSLRLAGGRGTGELFF. In DNA form, the CDR3 reads TGTGCCAGCAGTTTGCGACTAGCGGGGGGACGGGGCACCGGGGAGCTGTTTTTT.

J is TRBJ2-6 and V is TRBV9; D is uncertain. Germline lookup yields CDR1 SGDLS and CDR2 YYNGEE. V shed 4 bases and J shed 0 bases, with 2 bases lying between them. The CDR3 covers 13 residues. The CDR3: CASSRSGANVLTF. The CDR3 nucleotides are TGTGCCAGCAGCCGCTCTGGGGCCAACGTCCTGACTTTC. Looking up the rest from reference TRBV9 and TRBJ2-6 gives the full variable domain: DSGVTQTPKHLITATGQRVTLRCSPRSGDLSVYWYQQSLDQGLQFLIQYYNGEERAKGNILERFSAQQFPDLHSELNLSSLELGDSALYFCASSRSGANVLTFGAGSRLTVL.

Comment on this clone: One junction end disagrees with the germline gene, perhaps due to a read error. The chain joins TRBV6-5 to TRBJ2-7; tentatively, D is TRBD2 (7 bases). Germline CDR1 MNHEY, CDR2 SVGAGI. The CDR3 has 16 residues. CDR3 in DNA: TGTGCCAGCAGTTCGTCCTCGGGGGGCCCCTCCGACGAGCAGTACTTC. Residues: CASSSSSGGPSDEQYF.

CDR3 DNA: TGTGCCAGCAGCCCTCCCATGGGGGGTGACAGGGAAGGTCAGCCCCAGCATTTT. Amino acid sequence: CASSPPMGGDREGQPQHF. The V gene is TRBV21-1, the J gene TRBJ1-5; the table gives TRBD1 as D, unverified against the DNA. TRBV21-1 is a documented pseudogene. CDR3 length equals 18 residues.

The gene calls are TRBV21-1 and TRBJ2-7; the table assigns TRBD1, which was not confirmed against the DNA. TRBV21-1 is deemed a pseudogene. The CDR3 loop spans 15 amino acids. The CDR3 nucleotides are TGTGCCAGCAGTGTGCAGGGGGATAGCTCCTACGAGCAGTACTTC. It is translated as CASSVQGDSSYEQYF.

The J gene is TRBJ2-6, the V gene TRBV30; D is possibly TRBD2 (7 bases). Germline CDR1 GTSNPN, CDR2 SVGIG (reference sequence). The CDR3 has 17 amino acids. Trimming stripped 3 bases from V and 0 bases from J, with 15 bases between. In nucleotides, the CDR3 is TGTGCCTGGAGGAGGGGGGGATGGGCCTCTGGGGCCAACGTCCTGACTTTC. Residues: CAWRRGGWASGANVLTF.

The chain employs TRBV11-1 and TRBJ1-2; D not resolved. This CDR3 comprises 13 residues. Germline CDR1 SGHAT, CDR2 FQDESV (reference sequence). The V gene lost 5 bases and the J gene lost 3 bases, with 10 bases spanning the gap. CDR3 sequence: CASSREAHYGYTF. The CDR3 DNA reads TGTGCCAGCAGCCGAGAGGCTCACTATGGCTACACCTTC.

The chain couples TRBV5-1 to TRBJ2-7; 8 bases line up with TRBD1. This CDR3 is built from 13 residues. The germline CDR1 and CDR2 sequences are SGHRS and YFSETQ. The ends lost 7 bases at V and 1 base at J; junction bases unmatched: 4. This chain's CDR3 is CASSDRASYEQYF. The CDR3 DNA follows: TGCGCCAGCTCGGACAGGGCGTCCTACGAGCAGTACTTC.

This chain links TRBV18 with TRBJ1-3, with D uncertain. This CDR3 has 16 residues. Germline V gene data show CDR1 as KGHSH and CDR2 as LQKENI. V lost 4 bases and J lost 0, with 13 bases in between. CDR3 DNA sequence: TGTGCCAGCTCACGGTCACAGAAAAACTCTGGAAACACCATATATTTT. It translates to CASSRSQKNSGNTIYF.

The V call is TRBV12-3 or TRBV12-4, the J call TRBJ1-1; TRBD1 is a possible D gene (5 bases). The germline V and J ends were trimmed by 8 bases and 4 bases, with 11 bases remaining between them. This CDR3 region has 12 residues. CDR3 residues: CASYSGGTEAFF. As DNA, the CDR3 is TGTGCCAGCTACTCGGGGGGCACTGAAGCTTTCTTT.

The chain combines TRBV9 with TRBJ2-7, with D possibly matching TRBD1 (6 bases). This CDR3 has 14 amino acids. V shed 4 bases and J shed 0 bases, with 11 bases lying between them. Germline V gene sequence: CDR1 SGDLS, CDR2 YYNGEE. CDR3 region: CASSSADSSYEQYF. The CDR3 region has the DNA TGTGCCAGCAGCTCAGCGGACAGCTCCTACGAGCAGTACTTC.

This clone was picked up a small number of times. V and J are TRBV5-1 and TRBJ2-2; 8 nucleotides align to TRBD1. The trim removed 0 bases at V and 5 bases at J, leaving 3 bases unmatched. The CDR3 sequence is 15 residues long. Germline V lookup: CDR1 SGHRS, CDR2 YFSETQ. The CDR3 nucleotides read TGCGCCAGCAGCTTGGGGACAGGGAAGACCGGGGAGCTGTTTTTT. This translates into CASSLGTGKTGELFF.

CDR3 in DNA: TGTGCCAGCAGCTTCGACTGGACAGTTAATTCACCCCTCCACTTT. Its protein is CASSFDWTVNSPLHF. The genes are TRBV7-8 and TRBJ1-6; D might be TRBD1 (6 bases). This CDR3 spans 15 amino acids. Germline lookup yields CDR1 SGHVS and CDR2 FQNEAQ. Trimming took 3 bases from V and 6 from J, leaving 12 bases between them.

The J gene is TRBJ2-3, the V gene TRBV6-6; 7 bases map to TRBD1. Trimming cost V 8 bases and J 3 bases; bases outside gene matches: 5. The V gene's germline CDR1 is MNHNY and CDR2 SVGAGI (reference sequence). This CDR3 contains 13 residues. The DNA for the CDR3 is TGTGCCAGCGACAGGGTAGGAACAGATACGCAGTATTTT. It is translated as CASDRVGTDTQYF.

This clone was counted only a few times. This rearrangement joins TRBV7-8 to TRBJ1-1, with D possibly being TRBD1 (5 bases). CDR3 length: 13 amino acids. Germline values: CDR1 SGHVS, CDR2 FQNEAQ. V lost 1 base to trimming and J lost 5 bases, with 8 bases between them. In DNA form, the CDR3 reads TGTGCCAGCAGCTTAGGAAGACAGACTGAAGCTTTCTTT. Residues: CASSLGRQTEAFF. Drawing the rest from reference TRBV7-8 and TRBJ1-1, the complete variable domain is GAGVSQSPRYKVAKRGQDVALRCDPISGHVSLFWYQQALGQGPEFLTYFQNEAQLDKSGLPSDRFFAERPEGSVSTLKIQRTQQEDSAVYLCASSLGRQTEAFFGQGTRLTVV.

The V gene is TRBV5-1, the J gene TRBJ1-2, with a weak D call TRBD1 (5 bases). Germline values: CDR1 SGHRS, CDR2 YFSETQ. Trimming stripped 0 bases from V and 7 bases from J, with 19 bases between. The CDR3 is 16 residues long. The CDR3 sequence: CASSLERGTGEIGYTF. CDR3 sequence (DNA): TGCGCCAGCAGCTTGGAAAGAGGAACAGGCGAAATTGGCTACACCTTC. Variable domain in full (rest from reference TRBV5-1 and TRBJ1-2): KAGVTQTPRYLIKTRGQQVTLSCSPISGHRSVSWYQQTPGQGLQFLFEYFSETQRNKGNFPGRFSGRQFSNSRSEMNVSTLELGDSALYLCASSLERGTGEIGYTFGSGTRLTVV.

The chain joins TRBV5-1 to TRBJ2-5; 7 positions match TRBD2. CDR1 and CDR2 (germline): SGHRS, YFSETQ. The junction had 4 bases not matched to a gene; V was cut back by 3 bases and J by 5 bases. The CDR3 is 13 residues long. CDR3 in amino acids: CASSSTGRETQYF. The CDR3, as DNA: TGCGCCAGCAGCTCCACCGGGAGGGAGACCCAGTACTTC.

This chain links TRBV2 with TRBJ1-2; D uncertain. Germline V gene data show CDR1 as SNHLY and CDR2 as FYNNEI. Trimming pared 2 bases from V and 8 bases from J, leaving 18 bases between. This CDR3 has 15 amino acids. The CDR3 here is CASSEQDVAGGGYTF. Here the CDR3 DNA reads TGTGCCAGCAGTGAACAAGACGTTGCGGGCGGCGGCTACACCTTC. Full variable domain (missing parts from reference TRBV2 and TRBJ1-2): EPEVTQTPSHQVTQMGQEVILRCVPISNHLYFYWYRQILGQKVEFLVSFYNNEISEKSEIFDDQFSVERPDGSNFTLKIRSTKLEDSAMYFCASSEQDVAGGGYTFGSGTRLTVV.

This clone was found once. The chain combines TRBV5-4 with TRBJ2-7, with D possibly matching TRBD2 (5 bases). Per germline, CDR1 SGHNT and CDR2 YYREEE (reference sequence). Trimming removed 2 bases at V and 2 bases at J, with 11 bases between. The CDR3 loop spans 14 amino acids. The CDR3 DNA is TGTGCCAGCAGCTTTTCGGTGGGAGCCTACGAGCAGTACTTC. The encoded protein is CASSFSVGAYEQYF.

This chain connects TRBV21-1 to TRBJ1-1; the DNA was not used to check the table's D call, TRBD1. TRBV21-1 is a documented pseudogene. The CDR3 extends over 11 amino acids. The CDR3 DNA is TGTGCCAGCAAAGGGGAAGTTGAAGCTTTCTTT. Its translation: CASKGEVEAFF.

The chain joins TRBV10-3 to TRBJ2-7, with TRBD1 matching 9 bases. Germline loops: CDR1 ENHRY, CDR2 SYGVKD. The junction had 9 bases not matched to a gene; V was cut back by 9 bases and J by 3 bases. This CDR3 is built from 14 residues. Here the CDR3 reads CAINRGLTRYEQYF. CDR3 DNA: TGTGCCATAAACAGGGGGCTAACCCGCTACGAGCAGTACTTC.

The chain couples TRBV9 to TRBJ2-5; 10 nucleotides agree with TRBD1. The CDR3 consists of 15 residues. Per the germline V gene, CDR1 is SGDLS and CDR2 is YYNGEE. After removal of 4 bases from V and 4 bases from J, the junction contained 7 bases not matched to a gene. Here the CDR3 reads CASSTRGDRGETQYF. CDR3 nucleotides: TGTGCCAGCAGCACGAGAGGGGACAGGGGAGAGACCCAGTACTTC. Full variable domain (rest looked up from reference TRBV9 and TRBJ2-5): DSGVTQTPKHLITATGQRVTLRCSPRSGDLSVYWYQQSLDQGLQFLIQYYNGEERAKGNILERFSAQQFPDLHSELNLSSLELGDSALYFCASSTRGDRGETQYFGPGTRLLVL.

The chain links TRBV9 to TRBJ1-3, with TRBD1 as a possible D gene (5 bases). The CDR3 runs 18 residues. The V gene lost 4 bases and the J gene lost 4 bases, with 24 bases spanning the gap. Germline loops: CDR1 SGDLS, CDR2 YYNGEE. The CDR3 DNA follows: TGTGCCAGCAGCTCGACACCCCGGGGAGGGGCGGTAGGAAACACCATATATTTT. This codes for CASSSTPRGGAVGNTIYF. Drawing the rest from reference TRBV9 and TRBJ1-3, the complete variable domain is DSGVTQTPKHLITATGQRVTLRCSPRSGDLSVYWYQQSLDQGLQFLIQYYNGEERAKGNILERFSAQQFPDLHSELNLSSLELGDSALYFCASSSTPRGGAVGNTIYFGEGSWLTVV.

As regards this clone: An end of the junction does not agree with germline; a read error may underlie this. The V and J genes are TRBV7-2 and TRBJ1-4, with 8 bases identical to TRBD1. Germline lookup yields CDR1 SGHTA and CDR2 FQGNSA. CDR3 length equals 14 residues. The CDR3 reads CASSSQGANEKLFF. The CDR3 coding sequence is TGTGCCAGCAGCTCCCAGGGGGCTAACGAAAAACTGTTTTTT.

The rearrangement uses TRBV7-2 and TRBJ2-3; 7 bases line up with TRBD2. The germline gives CDR1 SGHTA, CDR2 FQGNSA. V was pared by 7 bases and J by 2 bases, with 6 bases of the junction left unmatched. The CDR3 loop spans 14 amino acids. CDR3 region: CASTQAGPTDTQYF. The CDR3 region has the DNA TGTGCCAGCACCCAAGCGGGACCCACAGATACGCAGTATTTT.

This clone was observed once. The chain employs TRBV5-1 and TRBJ2-2; 9 positions match TRBD2. Losses at the gene ends were 1 base for V and 0 bases for J; bases not matched to a gene: 4. The CDR3 totals 17 residues. The V gene's germline CDR1 is SGHRS and CDR2 YFSETQ. In DNA form, the CDR3 reads TGCGCCAGCAGCTTGATAGCGGGGGCGCCGAACACCGGGGAGCTGTTTTTT. It specifies CASSLIAGAPNTGELFF.